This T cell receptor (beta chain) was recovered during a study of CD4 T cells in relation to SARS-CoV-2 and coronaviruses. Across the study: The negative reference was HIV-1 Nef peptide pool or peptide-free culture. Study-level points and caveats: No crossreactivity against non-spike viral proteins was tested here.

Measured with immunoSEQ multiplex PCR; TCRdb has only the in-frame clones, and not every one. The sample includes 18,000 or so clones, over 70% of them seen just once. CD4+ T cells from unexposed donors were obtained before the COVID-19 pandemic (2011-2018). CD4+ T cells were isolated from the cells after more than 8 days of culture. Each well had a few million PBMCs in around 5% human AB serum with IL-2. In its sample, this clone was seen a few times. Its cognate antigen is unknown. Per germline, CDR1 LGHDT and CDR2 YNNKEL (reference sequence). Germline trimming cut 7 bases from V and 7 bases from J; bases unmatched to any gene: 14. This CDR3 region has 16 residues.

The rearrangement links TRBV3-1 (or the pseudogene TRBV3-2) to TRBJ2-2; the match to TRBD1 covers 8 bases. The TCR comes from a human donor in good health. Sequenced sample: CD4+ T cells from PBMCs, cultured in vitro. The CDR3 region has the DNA TGTGCCAGCACCTCCCCCAGCAGGGGGCTTAGCGGGGAGCTGTTTTTT. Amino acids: CASTSPSRGLSGELFF.